This entry is about one T cell receptor beta chain. Methods used by the authors: It was from reference gene primer amplification that nucleated cell counts were estimated. The repertoire was sequenced with immunoSEQ multiplex PCR; TCRdb's copy has only in-frame clones and lacks some. V, J and clone size are those of that table, while D and trimming were read from the DNA. The profile shows approximately 44,000 clones, roughly three quarters of them singletons. This sample is drawn from a study of blood T cell repertoires in COVID-19. Study details: Sites in the United States, Italy and Spain provided acute and convalescent COVID-19 samples.

V lost 0 bases, J lost 0 bases, and 8 bases lay in between. This CDR3 is built from 15 residues. Germline CDR1 and CDR2: SGHTA and FQGNSA. The sample taken for sequencing was peripheral blood. This chain uses TRBV7-2 with TRBJ1-1; D may be TRBD1 (6 bases). This TCR derives from a woman of 80 years or more with acute or convalescent COVID-19. The CDR3 nucleotides read TGTGCCAGCAGCTTAGCCCAGGGGCTGAACACTGAAGCTTTCTTT. It codes for CASSLAQGLNTEAFF.